This is a list of T cell receptor beta chains from one sample in a study of patients and donors after allogeneic stem cell transplantation. TCRdb reprocessed the RT-PCR reads via MiXCR and lists one record per CDR3 protein. Of approximately 410,000 distinct CDR3 sequences detected, roughly 17% appear once; the ten largest clones hold over 6%. Sequences were obtained from blood, either unsorted or a sorted T cell fraction (not recorded which). These receptors originate from a human donor who was either an allogeneic HSCT recipient or a stem cell or donor lymphocyte infusion donor (not recorded which). It is not recorded whose cells these are; they may come from a transplant donor. CDR3s include the opening cysteine and the closing phenylalanine or tryptophan. D genes are given only for firm matches. Rows may omit the clone size; those that give it use once, few, many or a size class.

NA	few	TRBV4-3	TRBJ1-2	CASSQDQGHYGYTF	TGCGCCAGCAGCCAAGATCAGGGTCACTATGGCTACACCTTC
TRBD1	NA	TRBV7-2	TRBJ2-7	CASSPTGTGLYEQYF	TGTGCCAGCAGTCCTACGGGGACAGGGTTATACGAGCAGTACTTC
NA	few	TRBV29-1	TRBJ2-7	CSVQGTSSYEQYF	TGCAGCGTTCAGGGGACCAGCTCCTACGAGCAGTACTTC
TRBD1	NA	TRBV27	TRBJ2-7	CASSNRDSYSYEQYF	TGTGCCAGCAGTAACCGGGACAGTTACTCCTACGAGCAGTACTTC
NA	many	TRBV5-1	TRBJ1-1	CASSLEWTRNTEAFF	TGCGCCAGCAGCTTGGAGTGGACTCGGAACACTGAAGCTTTCTTT
NA	NA	TRBV4-2	TRBJ2-7	CASSQRFRVLSAYEQYF	TGTGCCAGCAGCCAGCGGTTTAGGGTTCTTAGCGCCTACGAGCAGTACTTC
NA	few	TRBV20-1	TRBJ1-3	CSAGNSGNTIYF	TGCAGTGCGGGAAACTCTGGAAACACCATATATTTT
NA	few	TRBV7-8	TRBJ1-2	CASSLSGAGANYGYTF	TGTGCCAGCAGCTTATCAGGGGCCGGTGCTAACTATGGCTACACCTTC
TRBD1	few	TRBV12-3/TRBV12-4	TRBJ2-4	CASSLRDRGLNIQYF	TGTGCCAGCAGTCTCCGGGACAGGGGGCTAAACATTCAGTACTTC
NA	NA	TRBV7-2	TRBJ2-7	CASSLVQVAALNEQYF	TGTGCCAGCAGCTTAGTACAGGTAGCTGCCCTAAACGAGCAGTACTTC
NA	few	TRBV11-2	TRBJ2-6	CASSLLSGANVLTF	TGTGCCAGCAGCTTACTATCTGGGGCCAACGTCCTGACTTTC
NA	few	TRBV5-1	TRBJ1-1	CASSLLGGSMNTEAFF	TGCGCCAGCAGCTTGCTTGGAGGGAGCATGAACACTGAAGCTTTCTTT
NA	NA	TRBV4-1	TRBJ2-7	CASSQDPPAAGSYEQYF	TGCGCCAGCAGCCAAGATCCCCCAGCGGCGGGCTCCTACGAGCAGTACTTC
NA	many	TRBV5-1	TRBJ2-2	CASRAAGSIGELFF	TGCGCCAGCAGAGCGGCAGGTTCGATCGGGGAGCTGTTTTTT
TRBD1	NA	TRBV29-1	TRBJ1-2	CSVGQGPQAGGYTF	TGCAGCGTGGGACAGGGGCCCCAAGCTGGGGGCTACACCTTC
TRBD1	many	TRBV12-3/TRBV12-4	TRBJ1-1	CASSLPGQGEAFF	TGTGCCAGCAGCCTTCCGGGACAGGGGGAAGCTTTCTTT
TRBD1	NA	TRBV6-1	TRBJ2-5	CASQGTGLQETQYF	TGTGCCAGCCAAGGGACAGGGCTCCAAGAGACCCAGTACTTC
TRBD1	few	TRBV20-1	TRBJ1-2	CSAFRQGFGYTF	TGCAGTGCTTTTCGACAGGGGTTCGGCTACACCTTC
NA	NA	TRBV5-1	TRBJ2-1	CASSSQVRGDYNEQFF	TGCGCCAGCAGCTCCCAGGTGAGGGGGGACTACAATGAGCAGTTCTTC
NA	few	TRBV20-1	TRBJ1-1	CSASIGPDTEAFF	TGCAGTGCTAGTATCGGGCCGGACACTGAAGCTTTCTTT
NA	NA	TRBV2	TRBJ1-4	CASSVQVHEKLFF	TGTGCCAGCAGTGTACAGGTACATGAAAAACTGTTTTTT
NA	few	TRBV5-6	TRBJ1-1	CASSGVRDLMNTEAFF	TGTGCCAGCAGCGGGGTGAGGGACCTCATGAACACTGAAGCTTTCTTT
NA	NA	TRBV4-1	TRBJ1-2	CASSQTEDAYGYTF	TGCGCCAGCAGCCAAACCGAGGACGCGTATGGCTACACCTTC
NA	few	TRBV13	TRBJ2-7	CASSLFQGGGYEQYF	TGTGCCAGCAGCTTATTCCAGGGAGGGGGCTACGAGCAGTACTTC
NA	NA	TRBV30	TRBJ1-3	CAWSASGNTIYF	TGTGCCTGGAGTGCCTCTGGAAACACCATATATTTT
TRBD1	NA	TRBV6-1	TRBJ1-1	CASKRQGGLGAFF	TGTGCCAGCAAACGACAGGGAGGATTAGGAGCTTTCTTT
NA	NA	TRBV7-8	TRBJ2-7	CASSFWGIINEQYF	TGTGCCAGCAGCTTCTGGGGGATTATTAACGAGCAGTACTTC
TRBD1	few	TRBV5-1	TRBJ1-5	CASSLLGTGSNQPQHF	TGCGCCAGCAGCTTGTTGGGGACAGGTAGCAATCAGCCCCAGCATTTT
NA	NA	TRBV2	TRBJ1-2	CASSEEWQGYGYTF	TGTGCCAGCAGTGAAGAGTGGCAGGGCTATGGCTACACCTTC
NA	few	TRBV12-3/TRBV12-4	TRBJ1-6	CASRRGPDRSPLHF	TGTGCCAGCAGACGGGGCCCAGACCGGTCACCCCTCCACTTT
NA	many	TRBV10-3	TRBJ2-7	CAISGRLGSFYEQYF	TGTGCCATCAGCGGTCGACTAGGTAGCTTTTACGAGCAGTACTTC
TRBD2	NA	TRBV14	TRBJ2-3	CASSLLAGSDTQYF	TGTGCCAGCAGCCTATTAGCGGGATCAGATACGCAGTATTTT
TRBD1	once	TRBV12-3/TRBV12-4	TRBJ1-2	CASSPGGWGYTF	TGTGCCAGCAGTCCAGGGGGCTGGGGCTACACCTTC
NA	NA	TRBV20-1	TRBJ2-7	CSARYPTLFFEQYF	TGCAGTGCTAGGTATCCCACCTTGTTCTTCGAGCAGTACTTC
NA	few	TRBV3-1	TRBJ2-7	CASSQRGIYPQQYF	TGTGCCAGCAGCCAACGAGGGATCTACCCCCAGCAGTACTTC
NA	many	TRBV6-5	TRBJ2-7	CASSYGPTYEQYF	TGTGCCAGCAGTTACGGGCCAACCTACGAGCAGTACTTC
NA	few	TRBV20-1	TRBJ1-2	CSARVGAPHGYTF	TGCAGTGCTAGAGTGGGGGCGCCTCATGGCTACACCTTC
TRBD2	few	TRBV7-8	TRBJ2-7	CASSLAPREGLKEQYF	TGTGCCAGCAGCTTAGCTCCACGGGAGGGCCTGAAAGAGCAGTACTTC
TRBD1	many	TRBV5-1	TRBJ1-1	CASSLGTGRNTEAFF	TGCGCCAGCAGCTTGGGGACAGGGAGGAACACTGAAGCTTTCTTT
NA	many	TRBV5-1	TRBJ2-7	CASSLGSKGAPNEQYF	TGCGCCAGCAGCTTGGGCTCAAAAGGGGCCCCCAACGAGCAGTACTTC
NA	NA	TRBV2	TRBJ2-3	CASSDDRRVSKDTQYF	TGTGCCAGCAGTGATGATCGGAGGGTATCCAAAGATACGCAGTATTTT
TRBD1	NA	TRBV6-1	TRBJ1-5	CASSLQGHTLFNQPQHF	TGTGCCAGCAGTCTACAGGGGCACACCCTATTCAATCAGCCCCAGCATTTT
TRBD2	few	TRBV27	TRBJ2-1	CASTGGGLYNEQFF	TGTGCCAGCACGGGCGGGGGGCTCTACAATGAGCAGTTCTTC